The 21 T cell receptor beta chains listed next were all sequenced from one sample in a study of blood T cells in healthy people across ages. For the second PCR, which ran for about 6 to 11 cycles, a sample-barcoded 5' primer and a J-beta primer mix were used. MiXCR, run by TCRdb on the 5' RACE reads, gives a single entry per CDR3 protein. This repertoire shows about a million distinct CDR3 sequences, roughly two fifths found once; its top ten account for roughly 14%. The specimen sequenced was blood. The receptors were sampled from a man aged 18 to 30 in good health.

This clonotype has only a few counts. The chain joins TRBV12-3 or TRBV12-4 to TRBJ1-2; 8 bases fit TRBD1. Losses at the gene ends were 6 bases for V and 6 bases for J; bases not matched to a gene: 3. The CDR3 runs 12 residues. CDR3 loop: CASRGGQDGYTF. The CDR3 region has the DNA TGTGCCAGCAGGGGGGGACAGGATGGCTACACCTTC.

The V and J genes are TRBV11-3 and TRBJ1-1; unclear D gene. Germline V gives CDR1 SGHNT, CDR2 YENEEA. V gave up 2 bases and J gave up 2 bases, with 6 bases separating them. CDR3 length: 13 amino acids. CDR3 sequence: CASSLTINTEAFF. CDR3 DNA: TGTGCCAGCAGCTTAACAATCAACACTGAAGCTTTCTTT. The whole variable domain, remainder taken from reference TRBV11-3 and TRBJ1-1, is EAGVVQSPRYKIIEKKQPVAFWCNPISGHNTLYWYLQNLGQGPELLIRYENEEAVDDSQLPKDRFSAERLKGVDSTLKIQPAELGDSAVYLCASSLTINTEAFFGQGTRLTVV.

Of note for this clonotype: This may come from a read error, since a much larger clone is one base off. The CDR3 DNA follows: TGTGCCAGCAGCACAAACGCCGACAGGGCCCAGCCCCAGCATTTT. This sequence encodes CASSTNADRAQPQHF. The J gene is TRBJ1-5, the V gene TRBV7-2; 7 nucleotides align to TRBD1. V shed 5 bases, J shed 7 bases, and the junction held 11 bases outside the gene matches. The germline CDR1 and CDR2 sequences are SGHTA and FQGNSA. CDR3 length: 15 residues. The whole variable domain, remainder taken from reference TRBV7-2 and TRBJ1-5, is GAGVSQSPSNKVTEKGKDVELRCDPISGHTALYWYRQSLGQGLEFLIYFQGNSAPDKSGLPSDRFSAERTGGSVSTLTIQRTQQEDSAVYLCASSTNADRAQPQHFGDGTRLSIL.

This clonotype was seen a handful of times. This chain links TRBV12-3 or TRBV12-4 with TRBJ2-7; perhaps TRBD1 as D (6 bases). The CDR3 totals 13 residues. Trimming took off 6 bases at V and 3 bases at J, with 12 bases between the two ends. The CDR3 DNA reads TGTGCCAGCAGCCCACAGGGTCTCTACGAGCAGTACTTC. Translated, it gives CASSPQGLYEQYF.

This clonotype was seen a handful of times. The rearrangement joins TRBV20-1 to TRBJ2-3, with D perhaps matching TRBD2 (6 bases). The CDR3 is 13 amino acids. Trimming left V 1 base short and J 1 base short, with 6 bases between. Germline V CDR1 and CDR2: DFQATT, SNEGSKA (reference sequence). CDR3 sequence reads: CSARAGGTDTQYF. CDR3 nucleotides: TGCAGTGCTAGAGCGGGGGGCACAGATACGCAGTATTTT.

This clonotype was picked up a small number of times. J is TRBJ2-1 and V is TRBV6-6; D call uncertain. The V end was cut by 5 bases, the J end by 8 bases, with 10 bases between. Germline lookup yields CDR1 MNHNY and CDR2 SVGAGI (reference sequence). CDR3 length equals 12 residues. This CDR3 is CASSARRDEQFF. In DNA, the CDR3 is TGTGCCAGCAGTGCCCGCCGGGATGAGCAGTTCTTC.

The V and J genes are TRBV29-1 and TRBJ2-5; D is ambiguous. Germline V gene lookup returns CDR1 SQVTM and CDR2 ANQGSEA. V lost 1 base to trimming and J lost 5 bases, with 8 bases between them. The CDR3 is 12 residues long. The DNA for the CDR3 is TGCAGCGTTGAAGGAATGGAGGAGACCCAGTACTTC. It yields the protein CSVEGMEETQYF.

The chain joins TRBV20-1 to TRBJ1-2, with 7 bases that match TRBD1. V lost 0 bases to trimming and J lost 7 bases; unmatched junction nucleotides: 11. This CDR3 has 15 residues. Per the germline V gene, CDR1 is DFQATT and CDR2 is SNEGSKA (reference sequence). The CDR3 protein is CSARDPNRGMGGYTF. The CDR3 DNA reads TGCAGTGCTAGAGATCCGAACAGGGGAATGGGTGGCTACACCTTC.

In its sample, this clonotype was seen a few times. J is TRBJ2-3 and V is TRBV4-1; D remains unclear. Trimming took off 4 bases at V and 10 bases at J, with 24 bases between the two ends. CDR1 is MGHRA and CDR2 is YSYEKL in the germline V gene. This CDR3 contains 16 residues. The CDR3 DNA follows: TGCGCCAGCAGCCTAAACCCATTTTCTTCTAAGGTGGCGCAGTATTTT. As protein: CASSLNPFSSKVAQYF.

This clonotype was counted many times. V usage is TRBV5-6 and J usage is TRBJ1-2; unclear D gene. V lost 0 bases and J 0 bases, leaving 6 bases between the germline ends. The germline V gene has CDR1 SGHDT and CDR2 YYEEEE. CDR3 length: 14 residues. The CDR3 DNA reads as TGTGCCAGCAGCTTGGGGCCGTCTAACTATGGCTACACCTTC. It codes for CASSLGPSNYGYTF.

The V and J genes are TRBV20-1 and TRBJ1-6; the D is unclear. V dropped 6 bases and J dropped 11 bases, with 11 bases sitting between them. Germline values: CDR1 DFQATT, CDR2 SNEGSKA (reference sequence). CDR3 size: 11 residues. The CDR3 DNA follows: TGCAGTGCCGATACTCACCCACCCCTCCACTTT. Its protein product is CSADTHPPLHF.

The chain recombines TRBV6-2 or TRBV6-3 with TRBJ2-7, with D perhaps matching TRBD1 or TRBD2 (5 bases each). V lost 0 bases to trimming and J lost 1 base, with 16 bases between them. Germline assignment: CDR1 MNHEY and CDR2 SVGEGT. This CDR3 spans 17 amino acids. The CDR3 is CASSYSEKGDHSYEQYF. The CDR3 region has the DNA TGTGCCAGCAGTTACTCGGAAAAAGGGGACCATTCCTACGAGCAGTACTTC.

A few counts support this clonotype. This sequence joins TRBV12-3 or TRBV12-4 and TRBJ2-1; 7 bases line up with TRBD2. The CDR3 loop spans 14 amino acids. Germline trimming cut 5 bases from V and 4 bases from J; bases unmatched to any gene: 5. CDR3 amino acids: CASSQTGGYNEQFF. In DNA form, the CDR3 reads TGTGCCAGCAGTCAGACGGGGGGATACAATGAGCAGTTCTTC.

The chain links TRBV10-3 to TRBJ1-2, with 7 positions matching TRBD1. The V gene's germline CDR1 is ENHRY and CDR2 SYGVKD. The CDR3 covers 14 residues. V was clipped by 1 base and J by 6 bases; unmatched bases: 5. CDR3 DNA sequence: TGTGCCATCAGTGAGTACGACAGGGAAAATGGCTACACCTTC. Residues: CAISEYDRENGYTF.

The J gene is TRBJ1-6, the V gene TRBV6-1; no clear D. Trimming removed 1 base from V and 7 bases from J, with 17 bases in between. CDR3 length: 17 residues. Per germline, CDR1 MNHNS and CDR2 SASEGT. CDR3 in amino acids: CASSEDLQDQWNSPLHF. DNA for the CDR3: TGTGCCAGCAGTGAAGACCTGCAGGATCAGTGGAATTCACCCCTCCACTTT.

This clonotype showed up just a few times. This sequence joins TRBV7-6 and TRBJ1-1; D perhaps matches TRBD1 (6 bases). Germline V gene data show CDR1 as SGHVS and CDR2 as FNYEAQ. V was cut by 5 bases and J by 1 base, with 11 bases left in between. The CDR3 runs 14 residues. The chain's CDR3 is CASSETGTNTEAFF. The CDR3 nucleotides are TGTGCCAGCAGCGAAACAGGGACGAACACTGAAGCTTTCTTT.

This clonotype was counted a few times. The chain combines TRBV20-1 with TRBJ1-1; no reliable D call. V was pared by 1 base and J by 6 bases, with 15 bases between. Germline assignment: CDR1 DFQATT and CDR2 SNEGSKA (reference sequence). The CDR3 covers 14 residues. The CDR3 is CSARVDGWAAEAFF. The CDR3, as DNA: TGCAGTGCTAGAGTGGACGGATGGGCGGCTGAAGCTTTCTTT.

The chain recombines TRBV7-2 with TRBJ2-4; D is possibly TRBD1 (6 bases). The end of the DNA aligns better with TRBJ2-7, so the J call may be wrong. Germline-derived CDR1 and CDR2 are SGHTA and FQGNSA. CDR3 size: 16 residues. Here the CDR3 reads CASSLRGEQGSYEQYF. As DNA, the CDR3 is TGTGCCAGCAGCTTACGGGGAGAACAGGGTAGCTACGAGCAGTACTTC.

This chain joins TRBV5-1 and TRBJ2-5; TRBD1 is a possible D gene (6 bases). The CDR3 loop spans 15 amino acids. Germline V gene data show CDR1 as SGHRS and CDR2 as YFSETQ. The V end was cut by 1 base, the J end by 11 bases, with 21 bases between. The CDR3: CASSLLQGRRNEQYF. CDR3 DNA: TGCGCCAGCAGCTTGCTTCAGGGGAGACGAAATGAGCAGTACTTC.

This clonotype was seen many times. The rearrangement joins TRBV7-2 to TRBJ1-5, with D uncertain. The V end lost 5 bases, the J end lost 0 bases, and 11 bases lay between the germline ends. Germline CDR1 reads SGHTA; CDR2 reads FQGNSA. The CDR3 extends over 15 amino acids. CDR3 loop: CASSQTGNSNQPQHF. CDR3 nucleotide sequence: TGTGCCAGCAGCCAGACGGGGAATAGCAATCAGCCCCAGCATTTT.

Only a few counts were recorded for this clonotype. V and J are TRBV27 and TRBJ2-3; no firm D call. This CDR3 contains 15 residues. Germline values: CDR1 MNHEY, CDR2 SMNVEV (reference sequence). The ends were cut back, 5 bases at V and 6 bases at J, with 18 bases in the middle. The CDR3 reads CASSRNSWGGDTQYF. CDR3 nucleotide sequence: TGTGCCAGCAGTCGCAATTCTTGGGGTGGTGATACGCAGTATTTT.